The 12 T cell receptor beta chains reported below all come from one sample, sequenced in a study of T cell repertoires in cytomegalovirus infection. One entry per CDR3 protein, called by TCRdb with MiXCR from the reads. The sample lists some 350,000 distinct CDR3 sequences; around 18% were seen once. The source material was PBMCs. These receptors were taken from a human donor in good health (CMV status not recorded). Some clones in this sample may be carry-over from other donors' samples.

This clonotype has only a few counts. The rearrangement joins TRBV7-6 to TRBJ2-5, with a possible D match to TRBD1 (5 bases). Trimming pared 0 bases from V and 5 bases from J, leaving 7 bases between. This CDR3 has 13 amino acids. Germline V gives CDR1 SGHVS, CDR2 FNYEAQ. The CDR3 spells CASSLARVETQYF. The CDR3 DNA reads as TGTGCCAGCAGCTTAGCCAGGGTTGAGACCCAGTACTTC.

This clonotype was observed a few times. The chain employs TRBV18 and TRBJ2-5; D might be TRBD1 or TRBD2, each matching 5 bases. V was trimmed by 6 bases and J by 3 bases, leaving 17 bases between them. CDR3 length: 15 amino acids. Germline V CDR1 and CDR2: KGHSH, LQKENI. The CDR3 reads CASSRTGRLKETQYF. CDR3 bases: TGTGCCAGCTCGCGCACGGGACGGTTAAAAGAGACCCAGTACTTC.

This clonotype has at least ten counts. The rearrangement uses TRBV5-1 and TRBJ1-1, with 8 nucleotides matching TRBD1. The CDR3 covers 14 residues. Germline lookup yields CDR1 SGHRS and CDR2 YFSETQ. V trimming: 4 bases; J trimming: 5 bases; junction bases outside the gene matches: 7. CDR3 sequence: CASSLDRGTTEAFF. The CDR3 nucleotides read TGCGCCAGCAGCCTAGACAGGGGAACTACTGAAGCTTTCTTT.

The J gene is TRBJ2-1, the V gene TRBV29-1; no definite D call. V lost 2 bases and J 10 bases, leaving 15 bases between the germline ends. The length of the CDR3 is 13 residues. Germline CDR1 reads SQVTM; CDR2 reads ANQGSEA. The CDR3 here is CSVEFESPLEQFF. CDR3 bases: TGCAGCGTTGAATTTGAGTCCCCCCTGGAGCAGTTCTTC.

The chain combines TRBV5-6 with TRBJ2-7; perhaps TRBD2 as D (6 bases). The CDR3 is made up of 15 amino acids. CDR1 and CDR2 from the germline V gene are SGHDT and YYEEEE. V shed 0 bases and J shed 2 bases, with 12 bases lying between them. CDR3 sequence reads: CASSLVGLSPYEQYF. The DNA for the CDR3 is TGTGCCAGCAGCTTGGTGGGACTTTCCCCCTACGAGCAGTACTTC.

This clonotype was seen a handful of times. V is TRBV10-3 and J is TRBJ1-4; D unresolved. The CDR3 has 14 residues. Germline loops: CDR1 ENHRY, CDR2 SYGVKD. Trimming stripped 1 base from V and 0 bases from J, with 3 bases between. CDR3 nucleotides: TGTGCCATCAGTGAGTGGGCAACTAATGAAAAACTGTTTTTT. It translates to CAISEWATNEKLFF.

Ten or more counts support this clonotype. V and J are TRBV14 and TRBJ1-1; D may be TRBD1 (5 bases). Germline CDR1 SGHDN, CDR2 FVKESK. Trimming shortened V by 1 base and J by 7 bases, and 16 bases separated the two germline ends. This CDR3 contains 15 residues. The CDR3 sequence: CASSQAPGILGEAFF. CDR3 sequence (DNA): TGTGCCAGCAGCCAAGCCCCAGGGATCCTTGGTGAAGCTTTCTTT. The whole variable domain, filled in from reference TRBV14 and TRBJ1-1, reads EAGVTQFPSHSVIEKGQTVTLRCDPISGHDNLYWYRRVMGKEIKFLLHFVKESKQDESGMPNNRFLAERTGGTYSTLKVQPAELEDSGVYFCASSQAPGILGEAFFGQGTRLTVV.

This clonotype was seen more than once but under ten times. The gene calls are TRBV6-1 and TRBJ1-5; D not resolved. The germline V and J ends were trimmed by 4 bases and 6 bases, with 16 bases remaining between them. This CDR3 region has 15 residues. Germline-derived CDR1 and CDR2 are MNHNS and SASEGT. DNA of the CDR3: TGTGCCAGCAGTGGGACGGACTCCGGCGGTCAGCCCCAGCATTTT. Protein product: CASSGTDSGGQPQHF.

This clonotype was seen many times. CDR3 residues: CASSRGGGEQFF. In DNA, the CDR3 is TGTGCCAGCAGCCGTGGAGGTGGGGAGCAGTTCTTC. V and J are TRBV7-6 and TRBJ2-1, with D tentatively TRBD2 (5 bases). This CDR3 has 12 amino acids. The germline V gene has CDR1 SGHVS and CDR2 FNYEAQ. V was shortened by 5 bases and J by 10 bases, with 12 bases between the two germline ends.

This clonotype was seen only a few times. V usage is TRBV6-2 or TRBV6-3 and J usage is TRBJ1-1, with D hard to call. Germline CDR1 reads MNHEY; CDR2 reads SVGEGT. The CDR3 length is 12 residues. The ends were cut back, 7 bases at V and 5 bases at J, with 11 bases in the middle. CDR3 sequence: CASTVRGTEAFF. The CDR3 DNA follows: TGTGCCAGCACCGTACGAGGTACTGAAGCTTTCTTT.

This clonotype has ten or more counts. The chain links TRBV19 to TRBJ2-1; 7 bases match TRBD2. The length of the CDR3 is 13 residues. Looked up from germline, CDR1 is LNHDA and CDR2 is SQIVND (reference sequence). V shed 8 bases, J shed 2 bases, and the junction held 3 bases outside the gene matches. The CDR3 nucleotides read TGTGCCAGTCGAGGGAGGGCCTACAATGAGCAGTTCTTC. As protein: CASRGRAYNEQFF.

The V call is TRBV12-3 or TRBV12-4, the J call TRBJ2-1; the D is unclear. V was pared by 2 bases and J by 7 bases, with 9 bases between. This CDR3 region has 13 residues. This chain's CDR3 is CASSLPEVNEQFF. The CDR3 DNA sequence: TGTGCCAGCAGTTTACCGGAAGTAAATGAGCAGTTCTTC.